This TCR beta chain was identified in a study of STAT5B mutations in CD4+ large granular lymphocyte leukemia. This CDR3 is built from 13 residues. Germline lookup yields CDR1 KGHSH and CDR2 LQKENI. The germline V and J ends were trimmed by 4 bases and 8 bases, with 14 bases remaining between them. This table comes from immunoSEQ multiplex PCR, and its TCRdb copy is limited to in-frame clones, with some not included. Here the sample spans roughly 30,000 clones, around three quarters being singletons. What was sequenced was CD4+ T cells from blood buffy coats. The rearrangement links TRBV18 to TRBJ1-2; no clear D. This sequence was found in a human donor in good health. The CDR3 DNA reads as TGTGCCAGCTCACTTAACCGGGAGTCCGGCTACACCTTC. Translated: CASSLNRESGYTF.